This T cell receptor (beta chain) came from a study of HIV-infected patients and healthy controls. This clonotype has just a few counts. CDR1 and CDR2 from the germline V gene are SGHRS and YFSETQ. The CDR3 length is 15 residues. Trimming removed 0 bases from V and 4 bases from J, with 13 bases in between. TCRdb fed the 5' RACE reads into MiXCR, producing one record per CDR3 protein. This repertoire shows more than 60,000 distinct CDR3 sequences, approximately 21% found once; its top ten account for approximately 1.5%. The chain is built from TRBV5-1 and TRBJ2-5, with TRBD2 as a possible D gene (6 bases). This receptor was taken from a human donor in good health. Sequencing was carried out using CD4+ T cells from blood. The CDR3 reads CASSLDPGRGETQYF. The CDR3 nucleotides are TGCGCCAGCAGCTTGGATCCCGGGCGGGGAGAGACCCAGTACTTC.